Below are 8 T cell receptor beta chains sequenced from a single sample in a study of T cell repertoires in cytomegalovirus infection. One entry per CDR3 protein results from TCRdb running MiXCR on the reads. This table has a few hundred thousand distinct CDR3 sequences, approximately 15% appearing once. The sequenced material came from CD8+ T cells from PBMCs. The receptors were gathered from a human donor in good health (CMV status not recorded). Some clones in this sample may be carry-over from other donors' samples.

V usage is TRBV7-2 and J usage is TRBJ2-1, with 9 bases fitting TRBD2. V shed 4 bases and J 6 bases; nucleotides not matched to a gene: 10. Germline V CDR1 and CDR2: SGHTA, FQGNSA. This CDR3 has 16 amino acids. The CDR3 reads CASSSWAGGGLNEQFF. Written as DNA, the CDR3 is TGTGCCAGCAGCTCATGGGCGGGGGGGGGGCTCAATGAGCAGTTCTTC.

The sample holds a few counts of this clonotype. This chain uses TRBV25-1 with TRBJ2-2; 10 positions match TRBD2. CDR3 length equals 17 residues. V was pared by 3 bases and J by 5 bases, with 9 bases of the junction left unmatched. Germline assignment: CDR1 MGHDK and CDR2 SYGVNS. The CDR3 DNA reads TGTGCCAGCAGTGAGCTTCTAGCGGGGGCCTCTACCGGGGAGCTGTTTTTT. It codes for CASSELLAGASTGELFF.

This chain connects TRBV27 to TRBJ2-3; 11 bases are a match to TRBD2. Per the germline V gene, CDR1 is MNHEY and CDR2 is SMNVEV (reference sequence). V trimming: 6 bases; J trimming: 4 bases; junction bases outside the gene matches: 6. The CDR3 contains 15 residues. The CDR3 protein is CASRIAGGPADTQYF. Written as DNA, the CDR3 is TGTGCCAGCAGAATAGCGGGGGGGCCGGCAGATACGCAGTATTTT.

V and J are TRBV25-1 and TRBJ2-3; tentative D call: TRBD2 (6 bases). The CDR3 contains 14 residues. Germline V gene data show CDR1 as MGHDK and CDR2 as SYGVNS. V was shortened by 6 bases and J by 4 bases, with 14 bases between the two germline ends. The CDR3 nucleotides read TGTGCCAGCAGCCGCGGAGGGGACGCAGATACGCAGTATTTT. It translates to CASSRGGDADTQYF.

This clonotype occurred many times. This chain uses TRBV5-5 with TRBJ2-3; weak D call: TRBD1 (5 bases). The CDR3 spans 15 residues. The V gene's germline CDR1 is SGHKS and CDR2 YYEKEE (reference sequence). The germline V and J ends were trimmed by 3 bases and 1 base, with 12 bases remaining between them. CDR3 protein: CASSSTEWGTDTQYF. In DNA, the CDR3 is TGTGCCAGCAGCTCGACAGAGTGGGGCACAGATACGCAGTATTTT. Looking up the rest from reference TRBV5-5 and TRBJ2-3 gives the full variable domain: DAGVTQSPTHLIKTRGQQVTLRCSPISGHKSVSWYQQVLGQGPQFIFQYYEKEERGRGNFPDRFSARQFPNYSSELNVNALLLGDSALYLCASSSTEWGTDTQYFGPGTRLTVL.

This clonotype was detected a few times. The DNA of the CDR3 is TGTGCCAGCAGCCCCAGAGGGGGGGAAACCTTAGACTACGAGCAGTACTTC. Amino acid sequence: CASSPRGGETLDYEQYF. This chain links TRBV7-6 with TRBJ2-7; possibly TRBD2 for D (7 bases). Trimming stripped 5 bases from V and 3 bases from J, with 23 bases between. CDR3 size: 17 residues. Germline loops: CDR1 SGHVS, CDR2 FNYEAQ.

V is TRBV13 and J is TRBJ2-6, with 9 nucleotides matching TRBD2. Germline V gives CDR1 PRHDT, CDR2 FYEKMQ (reference sequence). Trimming took 5 bases from V and 4 from J; bases not matched to a gene: 6. CDR3 length: 16 residues. The CDR3 DNA follows: TGTGCCAGCAGCGGGGAGGGACTAGCCGGGGCCAACGTCCTGACTTTC. It codes for CASSGEGLAGANVLTF.

This clonotype appeared many times. The rearrangement joins TRBV5-1 to TRBJ1-2; D may be TRBD1 (6 bases). Germline values: CDR1 SGHRS, CDR2 YFSETQ. V was cut by 4 bases and J by 1 base, with 14 bases left in between. The CDR3 is 15 amino acids. The CDR3 DNA reads as TGCGCCAGCAGCGATCCCTTACAGGGTAACTATGGCTACACCTTC. Protein: CASSDPLQGNYGYTF.